This T cell receptor beta chain was recorded in a study of blood T cell repertoires in COVID-19. At the level of the study: Acute and convalescent COVID-19 specimens originated in the United States, Italy and Spain. T cells, B-cell-depleted T cells, or PBMCs provided the cDNA or gDNA that served as material.

CDR1 and CDR2 (germline): MNHEY, SMNVEV (reference sequence). CDR3 length equals 14 residues. V gave up 7 bases and J gave up 3 bases, with 12 bases separating them. Authors' analysis steps: Estimates of nucleated cell counts were drawn from the amplification of reference gene primers. Assay used: immunoSEQ multiplex PCR; TCRdb lists only in-frame clones, some missing. V and J calls and clone size follow that table, whereas D and trimming were derived from the DNA. The table has tens of thousands of clones, 86% seen once; the top ten hold under 5%. The chain joins TRBV27 to TRBJ1-4; D gene ambiguous. The sequence derives from a man in his fifties or sixties with acute or convalescent COVID-19. The material sequenced was peripheral blood. CDR3 region: CASKWEGANEKLFF. The CDR3 DNA reads TGTGCCAGCAAATGGGAGGGAGCTAATGAAAAACTGTTTTTT.